One sample yielded the 5 T cell receptor beta chains listed below, sequenced in a study of blood T cell repertoires in COVID-19 (TCRdb year 2020). The library was built by means of the immunoSEQ multiplex PCR assay. Sourced from immuneACCESS, this table was stored by TCRdb with only in-frame sequences that have V and J called. A share of the clones is absent; for the studies checked, an unresolved V gene accounts for under half, and the remainder has no known explanation. The sample records 300,000 to 400,000 clones, about 88% of which are singletons. The ten largest account for just under 7.5% of the sample. Material: peripheral blood. These receptors all stem from a woman aged 65 to 85 with COVID-19, enrolled during active disease.

V gene TRBV5-1 combines with J gene TRBJ1-2; TRBD1 matches at 7 bases. Germline CDR1 SGHRS, CDR2 YFSETQ. The ends lost 4 bases at V and 4 bases at J; junction bases unmatched: 4. The CDR3 contains 13 residues. The CDR3 region has the DNA TGCGCCAGCAGCCAGACAGGGCCCTATGGCTACACCTTC. This translates into CASSQTGPYGYTF.

The chain is built from TRBV5-1 and TRBJ2-7; 8 bases are shared with TRBD1. The V and J ends lost 4 bases and 5 bases, in that order; junction bases with no gene match: 2. Germline assignment: CDR1 SGHRS and CDR2 YFSETQ. This CDR3 region has 12 residues. DNA for the CDR3: TGCGCCAGCAGCCAGGACAGGGACGAGCAGTACTTC. Protein product: CASSQDRDEQYF.

The rearrangement uses TRBV28 and TRBJ1-2; 8 positions match TRBD1. This CDR3 is built from 14 residues. Germline CDR1 is MDHEN and CDR2 is SYDVKM. Trimming at V came to 7 bases and at J to 7 bases, leaving 11 bases not matched to a gene. CDR3 region: CASIAWTGKGGYTF. DNA for the CDR3: TGTGCCAGCATTGCTTGGACAGGGAAAGGTGGCTACACCTTC.

This chain uses TRBV6-6 with TRBJ1-1; D not resolved. CDR1 is MNHNY, CDR2 SVGAGI, per germline (reference sequence). Trimming cost V 0 bases and J 4 bases, with 9 bases left between them. The CDR3 has 14 residues. CDR3 region: CASSYSGRVTEAFF. The DNA for the CDR3 is TGTGCCAGCAGTTACTCAGGGAGGGTCACTGAAGCTTTCTTT.

This chain connects TRBV6-5 to TRBJ2-2; unclear D gene. Looked up from germline, CDR1 is MNHEY and CDR2 is SVGAGI. The CDR3 totals 13 residues. V lost 3 bases and J lost 5, with 7 bases in between. The CDR3 nucleotides are TGTGCCAGCAGTTATTCGGGTACCGGGGAGCTGTTTTTT. Translating it yields CASSYSGTGELFF.